This T cell receptor (beta chain) comes out of a study of blood T cell repertoires in COVID-19. Across the study: The study drew acute and convalescent COVID-19 samples from the United States, Italy and Spain. Sample material is recorded as cDNA or gDNA derived from T cells, B-cell-depleted T cells, or PBMCs.

Per the study methods: Amplification from reference gene primers served as the basis for estimated nucleated cell counts. Using immunoSEQ multiplex PCR, the repertoire was profiled, and TCRdb retains in-frame clones only, with some absent. V and J calls and clone size are copied from that table; D and trimming were computed from the DNA. This sample carries about 73,000 clones, about nine tenths of them seen once, and the ten largest clones take about 15%. In germline, CDR1 is DFQATT, CDR2 SNEGSKA (reference sequence). Between the trimmed V and J ends, which lost 3 bases and 6 bases, there was a span of 12 bases. CDR3 length: 12 amino acids.

Sequences were obtained from peripheral blood. The rearrangement uses TRBV20-1 and TRBJ2-7; possible D gene TRBD1, 5 bases. The sequence derives from a woman over 75 with active or convalescent COVID-19. The CDR3 here is CSASGAGLEQYF. In DNA, the CDR3 is TGCAGTGCTAGTGGGGCAGGGCTCGAGCAGTACTTC.